Described below is a single TCR beta chain sequence and its context. Its antigen is unknown. The data were taken from a study of cytomegalovirus exposure and HLA in healthy donors. General study results and limits: In vitro data verified a few CMV-associated chains as specific for CMV antigens. Most of the CMV-associated TCR beta chains (in a later analysis) appeared to be HLA-restricted.

The junction had 9 bases not matched to a gene; V was cut back by 4 bases and J by 0 bases. Germline V gene sequence: CDR1 SGHAT, CDR2 FQNNGV. This CDR3 is built from 17 residues. PCR involved 60 Vbeta and 13 Jbeta primers. Original handling: Later reanalysis found 80 million or so unique TCR beta chains, some 10 million of them shared. Sequencing was performed with immunoSEQ multiplex PCR; in TCRdb, only in-frame clones are kept and a portion is missing. V and J calls and clone size come straight from that table; D and trimming were deduced from the DNA. The data contain under 300,000 clones, approximately 82% of them singletons.

Sequences were obtained from PBMCs. This rearrangement joins TRBV11-2 to TRBJ1-1, with TRBD1 matching 9 bases. The sequence was collected from a woman aged 60-75 years in good health and CMV-seropositive. CDR3 in amino acids: CASSSGTGQRMNTEAFF. DNA for the CDR3: TGTGCCAGCAGCTCCGGGACAGGGCAACGTATGAACACTGAAGCTTTCTTT. Full variable domain (missing parts from reference TRBV11-2 and TRBJ1-1): EAGVAQSPRYKIIEKRQSVAFWCNPISGHATLYWYQQILGQGPKLLIQFQNNGVVDDSQLPKDRFSAERLKGVDSTLKIQPAKLEDSAVYLCASSSGTGQRMNTEAFFGQGTRLTVV.